The 30 T cell receptor beta chains given below trace back to one sample, sequenced in a study of yellow fever vaccine responses in identical twins. TCRdb itself ran the RT-PCR reads through MiXCR, one entry per CDR3 protein. The sample yields 2,600 or so distinct CDR3 sequences, over 75% seen once. The source was T cells from blood (PBMCs), unsorted or a sorted subset (not recorded which), collected before or after yellow fever vaccination (not recorded which). The receptors derive from a woman between 18 and 29 years old who received the yellow fever vaccine.

This clonotype was found once. The V gene is TRBV11-2, the J gene TRBJ2-1; TRBD2 agrees at 10 bases. Germline CDR1 and CDR2: SGHAT and FQNNGV. With V trimmed by 5 bases and J by 4 bases, 8 bases remained unmatched. The CDR3 extends over 16 amino acids. CDR3 nucleotides: TGTGCCAGCAGCGAATGGACTAGCGGAGATTACAATGAGCAGTTCTTC. Translating gives CASSEWTSGDYNEQFF.

The chain joins TRBV20-1 to TRBJ2-1; TRBD2 agrees at 8 bases. The CDR3 contains 15 residues. The V gene's germline CDR1 is DFQATT and CDR2 SNEGSKA (reference sequence). Trimming removed 0 bases from V and 4 bases from J; junction bases left unmatched: 5. The CDR3 region is CSAREEAGAYNEQFF. The CDR3 DNA is TGCAGTGCTAGAGAGGAAGCGGGGGCTTACAATGAGCAGTTCTTC.

This clonotype has only a few counts. The rearrangement links TRBV24-1 to TRBJ2-1; no firm D call. This CDR3 is built from 13 residues. Germline V gene data show CDR1 as KGHDR and CDR2 as SFDVKD. The V end was cut by 1 base, the J end by 3 bases, with 3 bases between. The CDR3 region is CATSDFSYNEQFF. CDR3 coding DNA: TGTGCCACCAGTGATTTCAGCTACAATGAGCAGTTCTTC.

The chain has TRBV29-1 and TRBJ2-3; maybe TRBD2 (6 bases). Germline-derived CDR1 and CDR2 are SQVTM and ANQGSEA. Between the trimmed V and J ends, which lost 4 bases and 4 bases, there was a span of 12 bases. The CDR3 contains 13 residues. The CDR3 nucleotides read TGCAGCGTTGGCGGAGGGTGGGCAGATACGCAGTATTTT. Its translation is CSVGGGWADTQYF.

The chain uses TRBV11-3 and TRBJ1-1; D is possibly TRBD1 (5 bases). Germline V gives CDR1 SGHNT, CDR2 YENEEA. V lost 5 bases to trimming and J lost 0 bases, with 19 bases between them. This CDR3 region has 17 residues. CDR3 protein: CASSPGGAGFMNTEAFF. CDR3 nucleotide sequence: TGTGCCAGCAGCCCGGGGGGTGCAGGCTTCATGAACACTGAAGCTTTCTTT.

V usage is TRBV29-1 and J usage is TRBJ1-1, with D possibly TRBD1 on 5 matching bases. CDR1 and CDR2 from the germline V gene are SQVTM and ANQGSEA. The CDR3 is 13 residues long. Trimming left V 5 bases short and J 0 bases short, with 10 bases between. CDR3 bases: TGCAGCGTTTCGGGGCGAATGAACACTGAAGCTTTCTTT. It yields the protein CSVSGRMNTEAFF.

V and J are TRBV4-3 and TRBJ1-5, with D hard to call. This CDR3 spans 20 amino acids. The ends were cut back, 1 base at V and 7 bases at J, with 29 bases in the middle. Germline values: CDR1 LGHNA, CDR2 YSLEER. DNA of the CDR3: TGCGCCAGCAGCCAAGTAAGGGAGGGAGGCCCGACAAGCGAGGGACAGCCCCAGCATTTT. It encodes CASSQVREGGPTSEGQPQHF.

This chain joins TRBV13 and TRBJ2-1; 10 bases line up with TRBD2. The CDR3 is 14 amino acids. Trimming took 7 bases from V and 5 from J; bases not matched to a gene: 5. Germline V CDR1 and CDR2: PRHDT, FYEKMQ (reference sequence). As DNA, the CDR3 is TGTGCCAGCATAAGGACTAGCGGCAACAATGAGCAGTTCTTC. Translation: CASIRTSGNNEQFF.

The J gene is TRBJ2-3, the V gene TRBV11-1; a weak D match, TRBD2 (5 bases). The CDR3 runs 13 residues. V was pared by 8 bases and J by 4 bases, with 13 bases between. CDR1 is SGHAT and CDR2 is FQDESV in the germline V gene (reference sequence). The CDR3 here is CASYTAGADTQYF. The CDR3, as DNA: TGTGCCAGCTACACAGCCGGGGCAGATACGCAGTATTTT.

V and J are TRBV6-5 and TRBJ1-1, with unresolved D. Germline V lookup: CDR1 MNHEY, CDR2 SVGAGI. CDR3 length equals 13 residues. V was trimmed by 1 base and J by 1 base, leaving 4 bases between them. CDR3 nucleotide sequence: TGTGCCAGCAGTTACTTCAAGAACACTGAAGCTTTCTTT. Translation gives CASSYFKNTEAFF.

The chain employs TRBV2 and TRBJ1-6; D is uncertain. The CDR3 covers 14 residues. Germline CDR1 SNHLY, CDR2 FYNNEI. The ends were cut back, 4 bases at V and 2 bases at J, with 6 bases in the middle. For the CDR3, the DNA is TGTGCCAGCAGTGGTCGGACCTATAATTCACCCCTCCACTTT. It translates to CASSGRTYNSPLHF.

The chain recombines TRBV4-2 with TRBJ2-7, with TRBD1 matching 7 bases. J was trimmed by 3 bases and V by 3 bases; bases with no gene match: 8. The germline CDR1 and CDR2 sequences are LGHNA and YNFKEQ. The CDR3 loop spans 15 amino acids. CDR3 in amino acids: CASSQARQGHYEQYF. The CDR3 bases are TGTGCCAGCAGCCAGGCTCGACAGGGCCACTACGAGCAGTACTTC.

This clonotype was counted a single time. The V call is TRBV6-5, the J call TRBJ2-7; TRBD1 matches at 10 bases. CDR3 size: 13 residues. The V and J ends lost 2 bases and 6 bases, in that order; junction bases with no gene match: 1. In germline, CDR1 is MNHEY, CDR2 SVGAGI. The CDR3 reads CASSYGQGGEQYF. CDR3 sequence (DNA): TGTGCCAGCAGTTACGGACAGGGGGGCGAGCAGTACTTC.

This clonotype was seen more than once but under ten times. The chain uses TRBV3-1 and TRBJ2-1, with 10 bases identical to TRBD2. There are 16 residues in the CDR3. The V gene's germline CDR1 is LGHDT and CDR2 YNNKEL (reference sequence). The V gene end was trimmed by 2 bases and the J gene end by 4 bases; junction bases not matched to a gene: 5. Written as DNA, the CDR3 is TGTGCCAGCAGCCAACAAGCGGGGGGGTCGTACAATGAGCAGTTCTTC. Protein product: CASSQQAGGSYNEQFF.

The V and J genes are TRBV29-1 and TRBJ2-3, with D possibly being TRBD1 or TRBD2 (5 bases each). Trimming took 4 bases from V and 2 from J, leaving 13 bases between them. The CDR3 totals 14 residues. Looked up from germline, CDR1 is SQVTM and CDR2 is ANQGSEA. For the CDR3, the DNA is TGCAGCGTTGTAGGGACGACATACACAGATACGCAGTATTTT. Translated: CSVVGTTYTDTQYF.

The chain recombines TRBV12-5 with TRBJ2-3; maybe TRBD2 (7 bases). The V gene's germline CDR1 is LGHNT and CDR2 FRNRAP. CDR3 length equals 13 residues. V dropped 3 bases and J dropped 6 bases, with 10 bases sitting between them. The CDR3 coding sequence is TGTGCTAGTGGTTTTGGGGGGGGCGATACGCAGTATTTT. As protein: CASGFGGGDTQYF.

The J gene is TRBJ2-1, the V gene TRBV11-3, with a possible D match to TRBD2 (5 bases). Between the trimmed V and J ends, which lost 3 bases and 1 base, there was a span of 10 bases. The CDR3 totals 15 residues. Germline loops: CDR1 SGHNT, CDR2 YENEEA. CDR3 DNA: TGTGCCAGCAGCTTCATCGGACTGTCCTACAATGAGCAGTTCTTC. It encodes CASSFIGLSYNEQFF. Full variable domain (rest looked up from reference TRBV11-3 and TRBJ2-1): EAGVVQSPRYKIIEKKQPVAFWCNPISGHNTLYWYLQNLGQGPELLIRYENEEAVDDSQLPKDRFSAERLKGVDSTLKIQPAELGDSAVYLCASSFIGLSYNEQFFGPGTRLTVL.

The chain links TRBV15 to TRBJ2-1; D not certain. CDR1 is LNHNV and CDR2 is YYDKDF in the germline V gene (reference sequence). The CDR3 covers 14 residues. V dropped 0 bases and J dropped 3 bases, with 6 bases sitting between them. The CDR3, as DNA: TGTGCCACCAGCAGAGATAGGAGCTACAATGAGCAGTTCTTC. It is translated as CATSRDRSYNEQFF.

CDR3 loop: CASSFGNEQFF. As DNA, the CDR3 is TGTGCCAGCAGCTTTGGCAATGAGCAGTTCTTC. This chain connects TRBV11-2 to TRBJ2-1; no clear D gene. This CDR3 is 11 amino acids long. V lost 3 bases and J lost 6, with 3 bases in between. CDR1 is SGHAT and CDR2 is FQNNGV in the germline V gene.

This clonotype was counted a single time. J is TRBJ2-1 and V is TRBV6-2 or TRBV6-3; 10 bases map to TRBD2. The V gene end was trimmed by 2 bases and the J gene end by 0 bases; junction bases not matched to a gene: 7. The V gene's germline CDR1 is MNHEY and CDR2 SVGEGT. The CDR3 totals 18 residues. This CDR3 is CASSYDGVAGGSYNEQFF. The CDR3 coding sequence is TGTGCCAGCAGTTACGATGGGGTAGCGGGAGGCTCCTACAATGAGCAGTTCTTC.

The rearrangement uses TRBV12-3 or TRBV12-4 and TRBJ1-3; D is undetermined. CDR3 length: 13 residues. V was pared by 3 bases and J by 3 bases, with 6 bases between. CDR3 sequence: CASSLRYGNTIYF. As DNA, the CDR3 is TGTGCCAGCAGTTTGCGCTATGGAAACACCATATATTTT.

The rearrangement joins TRBV7-3 to TRBJ1-6; TRBD1 might be the D (6 bases). V lost 1 base and J lost 14, with 18 bases in between. In germline, CDR1 is SGHTA, CDR2 FQGTGA. There are 15 residues in the CDR3. CDR3 sequence reads: CASSLNRDKGLTLHF. As DNA, the CDR3 is TGTGCCAGCAGCTTAAACCGGGACAAGGGGTTAACCCTCCACTTT. The full variable domain, with the rest looked up from reference TRBV7-3 and TRBJ1-6, is GAGVSQTPSNKVTEKGKYVELRCDPISGHTALYWYRQSLGQGPEFLIYFQGTGAADDSGLPNDRFFAVRPEGSVSTLKIQRTERGDSAVYLCASSLNRDKGLTLHFGNGTRLTVT.

V usage is TRBV13 and J usage is TRBJ1-1; a possible D gene is TRBD1 (6 bases). Germline V gives CDR1 PRHDT, CDR2 FYEKMQ (reference sequence). The CDR3 covers 14 residues. The ends were cut back, 7 bases at V and 3 bases at J, with 15 bases in the middle. The CDR3 is CASKTRGSDTEAFF. CDR3 in DNA: TGTGCCAGCAAAACGAGGGGGTCGGACACTGAAGCTTTCTTT.

The chain has TRBV2 and TRBJ2-5, with D unclear. The V gene's germline CDR1 is SNHLY and CDR2 FYNNEI. With 7 bases removed from V and 5 bases from J, the gap between germline ends came to 11 bases. This CDR3 has 12 amino acids. The CDR3 region is CASKTTLETQYF. DNA of the CDR3: TGTGCCAGCAAGACCACACTGGAGACCCAGTACTTC.

The chain has TRBV2 and TRBJ1-2, with a weak D call TRBD1 (5 bases). The CDR3 sequence is 15 residues long. Germline CDR1 reads SNHLY; CDR2 reads FYNNEI. V gave up 2 bases and J gave up 2 bases, with 12 bases separating them. CDR3 DNA: TGTGCCAGCAGTGAATTTGGGGGACTAAACTATGGCTACACCTTC. Residues: CASSEFGGLNYGYTF.

The chain links TRBV19 to TRBJ2-1, with D tentatively TRBD1 (6 bases). Germline lookup yields CDR1 LNHDA and CDR2 SQIVND (reference sequence). Trimming shortened V by 5 bases and J by 7 bases, and 12 bases separated the two germline ends. The CDR3 covers 13 residues. The CDR3 DNA follows: TGTGCCAGTAGTTTCATACAGGGAAATGAGCAGTTCTTC. This gives the protein CASSFIQGNEQFF.

A single count supports this clonotype. V gene TRBV7-6 combines with J gene TRBJ2-3; 11 positions agree with TRBD2. Unmatched junction bases numbered 15, after V lost 1 base and J lost 6 bases. Looked up from germline, CDR1 is SGHVS and CDR2 is FNYEAQ. The length of the CDR3 is 19 residues. The CDR3 DNA is TGTGCCAGCAGCTTAGGTATTCGGGCTACTAGCGGGGGTTCTGATACGCAGTATTTT. Protein product: CASSLGIRATSGGSDTQYF.

This sequence joins TRBV11-1 and TRBJ1-5; the D is unclear. Trimming stripped 3 bases from V and 3 bases from J, with 6 bases between. The CDR3 is made up of 13 amino acids. Germline assignment: CDR1 SGHAT and CDR2 FQDESV (reference sequence). The CDR3, as DNA: TGTGCCAGCAGCTTCTCTGACAATCAGCCCCAGCATTTT. This encodes CASSFSDNQPQHF.

The J gene is TRBJ1-1, the V gene TRBV10-3; D unclear. V was cut by 6 bases and J by 0 bases, with 11 bases left in between. This CDR3 is built from 14 residues. Germline values: CDR1 ENHRY, CDR2 SYGVKD. CDR3 nucleotide sequence: TGTGCCATCAGAGAGGACGGTTTGAACACTGAAGCTTTCTTT. It yields the protein CAIREDGLNTEAFF.

The rearrangement uses TRBV6-1 and TRBJ2-7; possibly TRBD1 for D (5 bases). The CDR3 covers 14 residues. V was cut by 6 bases and J by 3 bases, with 15 bases left in between. Germline V CDR1 and CDR2: MNHNS, SASEGT. This CDR3 is CASSPDTYLYEQYV. As DNA, the CDR3 is TGTGCCAGCAGCCCGGACACGTACCTCTACGAGCAGTACGTC.